Presented here are 12 T cell receptor beta chains from one specimen sequenced in a study of blood T cells in healthy people across ages (dated by TCRdb to between 2015 and 2017). The library was obtained by 5' RACE. The instrument was an Illumina HiSeq 2500. The second PCR ran for about 6 to 12 cycles and used a J-beta primer mix along with a sample-barcoded 5' primer. In TCRdb, the public reads were trimmed at Q25 with fastp and aligned with MiXCR, with productive beta chains retained. Entries are consolidated by CDR3 protein sequence, retaining the most common genes and DNA. The sample has more than 700,000 distinct CDR3 sequences on record, 53% of them singletons. The ten largest clones add up to about two fifths of the sample. Sequenced: blood. Receptor source: an older man in good health.

The chain links TRBV5-1 to TRBJ2-7, with TRBD1 matching over 7 bases. The CDR3 covers 16 residues. The germline V gene has CDR1 SGHRS and CDR2 YFSETQ. With 5 bases clipped from V and 1 base from J, the junction kept 12 bases outside the gene matches. The CDR3 loop is CASSPGQRVTSYEQYF. The CDR3 DNA sequence: TGCGCCAGCAGTCCGGGACAGCGAGTTACTTCCTACGAGCAGTACTTC.

V gene TRBV6-1 combines with J gene TRBJ2-7, with 9 positions matching TRBD2. Germline CDR1 is MNHNS and CDR2 is SASEGT. V gave up 3 bases and J gave up 7 bases; unmatched junction bases: 4. The CDR3 length is 13 residues. This CDR3 reads CASSDSGSGEQYF. DNA for the CDR3: TGTGCCAGCAGTGATAGCGGGAGTGGTGAGCAGTACTTC.

This clonotype was observed a handful of times. This sequence joins TRBV9 and TRBJ2-5; 8 bases agree with TRBD1. J gave up 5 bases and V 4 bases, and 10 bases lay outside the gene matches. The CDR3 sequence is 15 residues long. Germline CDR1 reads SGDLS; CDR2 reads YYNGEE. The CDR3, as DNA: TGTGCCAGCAGCCCGAGACAGGGGTGGGTTGAGACCCAGTACTTC. As protein: CASSPRQGWVETQYF.

This sequence joins TRBV3-1 and TRBJ2-7; 8 bases agree with TRBD1. V gave up 0 bases and J gave up 2 bases; unmatched junction bases: 6. CDR1 is LGHDT and CDR2 is YNNKEL in the germline V gene (reference sequence). This CDR3 region has 16 residues. CDR3 residues: CASSQDGGQVTYEQYF. CDR3 nucleotide sequence: TGTGCCAGCAGCCAAGATGGGGGACAGGTTACCTACGAGCAGTACTTC.

The chain carries TRBV27 and TRBJ2-4; 9 nucleotides line up with TRBD1. The J call may be incorrect, as the DNA end agrees better with TRBJ2-7. The CDR3 spans 15 residues. The germline gives CDR1 MNHEY, CDR2 SMNVEV (reference sequence). CDR3 in amino acids: CASSFPGTGIDEQYF. CDR3 nucleotide sequence: TGTGCCAGCAGTTTCCCCGGGACAGGGATCGACGAGCAGTACTTC.

This clonotype occurred many times. The chain employs TRBV6-1 and TRBJ2-5; tentative D call: TRBD1 (6 bases). Germline-derived CDR1 and CDR2 are MNHNS and SASEGT. The V gene lost 4 bases and the J gene lost 0 bases, with 12 bases spanning the gap. The CDR3 totals 15 residues. The CDR3 DNA is TGTGCCAGCAGTGGGACCGGGACACACCAAGAGACCCAGTACTTC. It encodes CASSGTGTHQETQYF.

The genes are TRBV7-8 and TRBJ1-2; tentative D call: TRBD1 (5 bases). Deletions cut 2 bases from V and 3 bases from J, with 13 bases between. The CDR3 is made up of 15 amino acids. Germline CDR1 reads SGHVS; CDR2 reads FQNEAQ. The CDR3 here is CASSLIGRGDYGYTF. CDR3 nucleotide sequence: TGTGCCAGCAGCTTAATCGGTAGGGGAGACTATGGCTACACCTTC.

This clonotype has a count of ten or more. The chain joins TRBV3-1 to TRBJ2-3; the D call may be TRBD1 or TRBD2 (5 bases each). V was clipped by 1 base and J by 14 bases, with 16 bases between them. This CDR3 spans 13 amino acids. Germline V gene sequence: CDR1 LGHDT, CDR2 YNNKEL (reference sequence). CDR3 coding DNA: TGTGCCAGCAGCCAAGCCTTTGGGGGATACGCGTATTTT. It encodes CASSQAFGGYAYF.

This clonotype was counted between two and nine times. The chain links TRBV14 to TRBJ2-7; D possibly corresponds to TRBD2 (6 bases). Trimming left V 1 base short and J 4 bases short, with 17 bases between. CDR3 length: 16 residues. The germline V gene has CDR1 SGHDN and CDR2 FVKESK. The CDR3 DNA sequence: TGTGCCAGCAGCCAAGCAGAGGGACTTCTTAGTTACGAGCAGTACTTC. It yields the protein CASSQAEGLLSYEQYF.

This clonotype was counted a single time. The V call is TRBV15, the J call TRBJ1-5; 7 nucleotides match TRBD1. The length of the CDR3 is 17 residues. The V segment lost 0 bases and the J segment 0 bases; nucleotides outside the gene matches: 5. The V gene's germline CDR1 is LNHNV and CDR2 YYDKDF (reference sequence). The CDR3 DNA is TGTGCCACCAGCAGAGATCCTCGGGACAGTAGCAATCAGCCCCAGCATTTT. Translation gives CATSRDPRDSSNQPQHF.

The chain has TRBV20-1 and TRBJ2-7; 12 bases line up with TRBD2. V lost 0 bases and J lost 3; bases outside the gene matches: 6. The length of the CDR3 is 16 residues. CDR1 DFQATT and CDR2 SNEGSKA come from the germline V gene (reference sequence). Here the CDR3 reads CSARDSRTSGNYEQYF. The CDR3 nucleotides are TGCAGTGCTAGAGATTCGAGGACTAGCGGGAACTACGAGCAGTACTTC.

This chain links TRBV29-1 with TRBJ2-1; 10 bases line up with TRBD1. The CDR3 is made up of 17 amino acids. The germline V gene has CDR1 SQVTM and CDR2 ANQGSEA. Losses at the gene ends were 1 base for V and 9 bases for J; bases not matched to a gene: 15. DNA for the CDR3: TGCAGCGTTGAAGCGTTGGGGGTTGGACAGGGGGACGGTGAGCAGTTCTTC. This gives the protein CSVEALGVGQGDGEQFF.